These 4 T cell receptor beta chains share one sample of origin, sequenced in a study of blood T cell repertoires in COVID-19. Produced via immunoSEQ multiplex PCR; TCRdb's table is partial and in-frame only. The sample lists 250,000 or so clones, around 90% seen once, with about 2% in the top ten. The sequenced material came from peripheral blood. These receptors were taken from a woman in her sixties or seventies with COVID-19, enrolled during active disease.

The chain links TRBV11-3 to TRBJ2-1; 11 nucleotides agree with TRBD2. The CDR3 is made up of 14 amino acids. Germline values: CDR1 SGHNT, CDR2 YENEEA. Losses at the gene ends were 4 bases for V and 10 bases for J; bases not matched to a gene: 6. The CDR3 sequence: CASSYGLAGLEQFF. CDR3 sequence (DNA): TGTGCCAGCAGCTACGGACTAGCGGGCCTAGAGCAGTTCTTC.

As for this clone: Within the sample, other DNA sequences also encode this same CDR3. The CDR3 DNA follows: TGTGCCAGCAGTTACTCCGGGACAGTCTATGGCTACACCTTC. Protein sequence: CASSYSGTVYGYTF. The chain has TRBV6-5 and TRBJ1-2; 7 positions match TRBD1. CDR3 length: 14 amino acids. Per germline, CDR1 MNHEY and CDR2 SVGAGI. V lost 0 bases to trimming and J lost 4 bases; unmatched junction nucleotides: 2.

This clone turned up a few times. The gene calls are TRBV6-2 or TRBV6-3 and TRBJ2-7, with TRBD1 as a possible D gene (5 bases). Germline CDR1 reads MNHEY; CDR2 reads SVGEGT. The CDR3 sequence is 13 residues long. Between the trimmed V and J ends, which lost 5 bases and 12 bases, there was a span of 20 bases. The CDR3 DNA is TGTGCCAGCAGTCCCCTACGACAGAGGTTGGTGTACTTC. Residues: CASSPLRQRLVYF.

Note on this clone: The junction departs from the called germline gene at one end, perhaps through a read error. This rearrangement joins TRBV27 to TRBJ2-6; D is ambiguous. The CDR3 is made up of 18 amino acids. Germline lookup yields CDR1 MNHEY and CDR2 SMNVEV (reference sequence). The CDR3 sequence is CVSSLEPPIPSGANVLTF. The DNA of the CDR3 is TGTGTCAGCAGTTTAGAGCCGCCCATCCCCTCTGGGGCCAACGTCCTGACTTTC.